The T cell receptor beta chain described here comes from a study of cytomegalovirus exposure and HLA in healthy donors. On this clone itself: The antigen is undetermined.

Study observations and caveats: Using the classifier, cytomegalovirus status was reportedly diagnosed with high specificity and sensitivity. An Asian-associated ancestry cluster reportedly showed fewer N-insertions than the approximately 660-donor mean in a later analysis. About 87% or about 30% of the time was how often most TCR beta V segments were productive, according to an earlier analysis.

The PCR used 60 Vbeta and 13 Jbeta primers. As handled by the study authors: An analysis that came later counted some 85 million unique TCR beta chains, 9 million to 12 million shared. Libraries were prepared by immunoSEQ multiplex PCR; TCRdb keeps only in-frame clonotypes and omits some of them. V, J and clone size were drawn from that table, and D and trimming were deduced from the DNA. Of approximately 150,000 clones in the sample, over 60% were seen once. Germline CDR1 reads SGDLS; CDR2 reads YYNGEE. Trimming removed 0 bases from V and 3 bases from J, with 10 bases in between. The CDR3 consists of 15 residues.

This TCR came from a woman in her 40s in good health and CMV-seronegative. Sequenced sample: PBMCs. The rearrangement links TRBV9 to TRBJ2-1; D may be TRBD2 (6 bases). The CDR3 sequence: CASSVDIADYNEQFF. In DNA form, the CDR3 reads TGTGCCAGCAGCGTAGACATAGCGGACTACAATGAGCAGTTCTTC.